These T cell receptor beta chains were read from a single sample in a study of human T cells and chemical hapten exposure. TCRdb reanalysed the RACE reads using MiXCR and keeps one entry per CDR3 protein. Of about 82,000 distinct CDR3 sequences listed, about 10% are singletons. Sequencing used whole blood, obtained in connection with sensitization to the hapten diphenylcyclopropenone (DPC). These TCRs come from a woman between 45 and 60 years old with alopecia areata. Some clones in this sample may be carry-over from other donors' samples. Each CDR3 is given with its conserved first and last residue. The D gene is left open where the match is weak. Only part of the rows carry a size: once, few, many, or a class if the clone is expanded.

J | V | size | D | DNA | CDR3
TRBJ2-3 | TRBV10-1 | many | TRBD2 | TGCGCCAGCAGTGAACTAGCGGGAGGCCTCACAGATACGCAGTATTTT | CASSELAGGLTDTQYF
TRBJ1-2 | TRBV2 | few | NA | TGTGCCGGTTCGGGGTACGTCAGTAACTATGGCTACACCTTC | CAGSGYVSNYGYTF
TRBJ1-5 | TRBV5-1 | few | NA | TGCGCCAGCAGCTCACACCTGGGCAGATATAGCAATCAGCCCCAGCATTTT | CASSSHLGRYSNQPQHF
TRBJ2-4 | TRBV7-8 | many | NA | TGTGCCAGCAGCTCCCTATACAGGGAGGCCAAAAACATTCAGTACTTC | CASSSLYREAKNIQYF
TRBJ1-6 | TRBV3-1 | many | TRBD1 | TGTGCCAGCAGCCAAACCGGGACAGGAGCCTATAATTCACCCCTCCACTTT | CASSQTGTGAYNSPLHF
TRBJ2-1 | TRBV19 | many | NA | TGTGCCAGTAAGGATGGCGGGCGTGTTTCTGAGCAGTTCTTC | CASKDGGRVSEQFF
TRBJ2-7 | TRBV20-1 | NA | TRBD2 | TGCAGTGCTAGCAGGAGTAGCGGGCAGTACGAGCAGTACTTC | CSASRSSGQYEQYF
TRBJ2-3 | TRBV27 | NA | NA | TGTGCCAGCACCACCCTCGTAAGGACAGATACGCAGTATTTT | CASTTLVRTDTQYF
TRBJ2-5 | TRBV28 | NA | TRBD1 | TGTGCCAGCAGGCAGACAGGGATCCAAGAGACCCAGTACTTC | CASRQTGIQETQYF
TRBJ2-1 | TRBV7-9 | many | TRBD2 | TGTGCCAGCAGCTCCCTTAGCGGGAGTGAGCAGTTCTTC | CASSSLSGSEQFF
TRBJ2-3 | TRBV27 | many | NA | TGTGCCAGCAGTTTTATCGGGACTAGCACAGATACGCAGTATTTT | CASSFIGTSTDTQYF
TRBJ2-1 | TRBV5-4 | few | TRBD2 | TGTGCCAGCAGCCACCCTGGGACTAGCGTAGAGCAGTTCTTC | CASSHPGTSVEQFF
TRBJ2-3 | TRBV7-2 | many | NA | TGTGCCAGCAGCCCGGGGGCCCCACCAACTACGCAGTATTTT | CASSPGAPPTTQYF
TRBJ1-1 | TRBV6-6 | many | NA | TGTGCCAGCAGTTATTCGGTTACCTCGGATGAAGCTTTCTTT | CASSYSVTSDEAFF
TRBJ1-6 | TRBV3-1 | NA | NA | TGTGCCAGCAGCCAAGGGACAAGTAATTCACCCCTCCACTTT | CASSQGTSNSPLHF